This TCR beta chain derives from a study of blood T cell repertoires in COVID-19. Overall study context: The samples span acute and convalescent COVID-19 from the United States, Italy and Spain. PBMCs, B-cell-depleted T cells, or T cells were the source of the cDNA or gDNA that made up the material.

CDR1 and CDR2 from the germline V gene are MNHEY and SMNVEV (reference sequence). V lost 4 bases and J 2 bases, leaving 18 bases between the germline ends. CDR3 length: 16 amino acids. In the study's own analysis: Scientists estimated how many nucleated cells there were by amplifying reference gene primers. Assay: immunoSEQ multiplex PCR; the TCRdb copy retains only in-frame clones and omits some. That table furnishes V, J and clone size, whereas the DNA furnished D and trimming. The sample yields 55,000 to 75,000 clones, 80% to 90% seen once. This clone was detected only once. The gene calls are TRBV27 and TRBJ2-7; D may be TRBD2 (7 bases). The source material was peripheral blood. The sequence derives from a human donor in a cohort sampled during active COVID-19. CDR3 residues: CASSSRAGTRTYEQYF. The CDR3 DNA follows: TGTGCCAGCAGTTCCCGAGCGGGGACACGGACCTACGAGCAGTACTTC.